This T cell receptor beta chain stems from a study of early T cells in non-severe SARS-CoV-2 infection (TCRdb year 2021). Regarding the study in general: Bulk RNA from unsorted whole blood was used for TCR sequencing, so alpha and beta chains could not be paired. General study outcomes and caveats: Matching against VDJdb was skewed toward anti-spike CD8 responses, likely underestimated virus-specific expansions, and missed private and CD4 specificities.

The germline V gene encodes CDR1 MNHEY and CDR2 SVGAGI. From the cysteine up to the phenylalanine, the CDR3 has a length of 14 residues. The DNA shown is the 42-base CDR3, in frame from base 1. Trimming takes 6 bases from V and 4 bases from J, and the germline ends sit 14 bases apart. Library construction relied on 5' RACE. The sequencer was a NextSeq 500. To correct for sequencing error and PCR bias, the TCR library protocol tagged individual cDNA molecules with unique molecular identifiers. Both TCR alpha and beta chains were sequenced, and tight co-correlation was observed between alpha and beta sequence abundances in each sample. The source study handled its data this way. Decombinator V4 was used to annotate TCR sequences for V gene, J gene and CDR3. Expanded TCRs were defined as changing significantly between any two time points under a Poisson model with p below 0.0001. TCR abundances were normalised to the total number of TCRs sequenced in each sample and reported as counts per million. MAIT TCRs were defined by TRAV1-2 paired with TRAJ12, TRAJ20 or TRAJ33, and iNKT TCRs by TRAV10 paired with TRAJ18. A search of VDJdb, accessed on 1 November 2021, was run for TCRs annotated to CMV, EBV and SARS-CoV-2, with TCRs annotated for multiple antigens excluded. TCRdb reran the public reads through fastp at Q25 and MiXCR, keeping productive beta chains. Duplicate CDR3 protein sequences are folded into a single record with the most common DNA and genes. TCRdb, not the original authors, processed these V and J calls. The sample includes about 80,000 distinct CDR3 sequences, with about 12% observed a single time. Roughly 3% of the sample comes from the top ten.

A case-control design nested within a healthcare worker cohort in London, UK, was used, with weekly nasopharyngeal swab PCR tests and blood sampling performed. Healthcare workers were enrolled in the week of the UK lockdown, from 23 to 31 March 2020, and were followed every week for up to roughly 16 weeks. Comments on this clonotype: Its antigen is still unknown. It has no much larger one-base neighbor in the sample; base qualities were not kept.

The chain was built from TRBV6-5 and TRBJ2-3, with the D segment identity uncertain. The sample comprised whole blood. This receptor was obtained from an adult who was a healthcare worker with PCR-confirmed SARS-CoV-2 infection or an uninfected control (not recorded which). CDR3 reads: CASSPFLSADTQYF. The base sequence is TGTGCCAGCAGCCCCTTTCTGTCCGCAGATACGCAGTATTTT.